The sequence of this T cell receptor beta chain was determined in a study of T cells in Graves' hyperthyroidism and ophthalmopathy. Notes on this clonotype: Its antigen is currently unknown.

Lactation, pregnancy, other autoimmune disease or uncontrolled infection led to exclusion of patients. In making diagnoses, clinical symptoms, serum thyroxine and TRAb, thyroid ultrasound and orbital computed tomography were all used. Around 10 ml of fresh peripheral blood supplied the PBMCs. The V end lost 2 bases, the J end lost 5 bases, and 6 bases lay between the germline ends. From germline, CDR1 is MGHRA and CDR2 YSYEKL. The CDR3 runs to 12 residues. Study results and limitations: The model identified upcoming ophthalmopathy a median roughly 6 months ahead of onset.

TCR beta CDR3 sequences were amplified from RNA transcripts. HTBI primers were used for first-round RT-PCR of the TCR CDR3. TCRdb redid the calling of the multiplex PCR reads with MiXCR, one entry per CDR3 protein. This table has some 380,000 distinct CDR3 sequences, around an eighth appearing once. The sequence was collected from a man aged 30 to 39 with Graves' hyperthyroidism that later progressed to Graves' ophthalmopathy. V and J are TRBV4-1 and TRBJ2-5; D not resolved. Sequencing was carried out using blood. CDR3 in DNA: TGCGCCAGCAGCCAAAGTTCCGAGACCCAGTACTTC. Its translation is CASSQSSETQYF.